The source of this T cell receptor beta chain is a study of blood T cell repertoires in COVID-19. Repertoires were generated with immunoSEQ multiplex PCR, while TCRdb's copy carries only in-frame clones and drops some. The sample includes fewer than 600,000 clones, more than 75% of them seen just once. Deletions cut 4 bases from V and 0 bases from J, with 6 bases between. The CDR3 has 14 residues. Per the germline V gene, CDR1 is MNHEY and CDR2 is SMNVEV (reference sequence). The rearrangement links TRBV27 to TRBJ1-4; D may be TRBD1 (6 bases). The TCR originated in a woman in her thirties or forties who had recovered from COVID-19. Sample: PBMCs or T cells enriched from blood (not recorded which). Here the CDR3 reads CASSWDTTNEKLFF. The CDR3 coding sequence is TGTGCCAGCAGTTGGGACACAACTAATGAAAAACTGTTTTTT.